Sequencing of this T cell receptor beta chain was carried out in a study of cytomegalovirus exposure and HLA in healthy donors. Deletions cut 1 base from V and 8 bases from J, with 14 bases between. Looked up from germline, CDR1 is LGHNA and CDR2 is YSLEER. The CDR3 extends over 14 amino acids. About this clone: The antigen is undetermined.

The study's findings and limits: Cytomegalovirus association was listed for 150 or so TCR beta chains. The majority of TCR sequences were rare, yet some public TCRs appeared in many donors.

TCRdb's table, derived via immunoSEQ multiplex PCR, lists solely in-frame clones and lacks some. The sample yields 190,000 or so clones, 84% seen once. The genes are TRBV4-3 and TRBJ1-2; no clear D. This TCR came from a woman under 30 in good health and CMV-seropositive. The sequenced material came from PBMCs. The CDR3 region is CASSQGSGLEGYTF. CDR3 sequence (DNA): TGCGCCAGCAGCCAAGGTAGCGGGCTCGAAGGCTACACCTTC.